This TCR beta chain emerged from a study of radiotherapy plus CTLA-4 blockade in lung cancer. About the study: Disease control was present in roughly a third of patients, and objective responses in 18%.

Germline-derived CDR1 and CDR2 are MDHEN and SYDVKM. This CDR3 region has 13 residues. Trimming left V 2 bases short and J 13 bases short, with 14 bases between. Patients in the study, people with chemo-refractory metastatic non-small-cell lung cancer, received focal radiation plus ipilimumab CTLA-4 blockade. Remarks on this clone: Its antigen remains unidentified.

Sequencing was performed with immunoSEQ multiplex PCR; in TCRdb, only in-frame clones are kept and a portion is missing. This sample carries tens of thousands of clones, more than 75% of them seen once, and the ten largest clones take about 0.95%. Study observations and caveats: According to reports, early shifts in blood T cell clones, alongside interferon-beta, forecast response most accurately. Once radiotherapy plus ipilimumab had been given, TCR clones derived from tumor expanded in blood.

This receptor was identified in a human donor with non-small cell lung cancer who had stable disease on radiotherapy plus ipilimumab. The chain carries TRBV28 and TRBJ1-4; D is ambiguous. The material sequenced was peripheral blood, taken from a patient treated with radiotherapy plus ipilimumab. Here the CDR3 reads CASSLLLQRRLFF. CDR3 DNA: TGTGCCAGCAGTTTACTCCTCCAGCGAAGACTGTTTTTT.